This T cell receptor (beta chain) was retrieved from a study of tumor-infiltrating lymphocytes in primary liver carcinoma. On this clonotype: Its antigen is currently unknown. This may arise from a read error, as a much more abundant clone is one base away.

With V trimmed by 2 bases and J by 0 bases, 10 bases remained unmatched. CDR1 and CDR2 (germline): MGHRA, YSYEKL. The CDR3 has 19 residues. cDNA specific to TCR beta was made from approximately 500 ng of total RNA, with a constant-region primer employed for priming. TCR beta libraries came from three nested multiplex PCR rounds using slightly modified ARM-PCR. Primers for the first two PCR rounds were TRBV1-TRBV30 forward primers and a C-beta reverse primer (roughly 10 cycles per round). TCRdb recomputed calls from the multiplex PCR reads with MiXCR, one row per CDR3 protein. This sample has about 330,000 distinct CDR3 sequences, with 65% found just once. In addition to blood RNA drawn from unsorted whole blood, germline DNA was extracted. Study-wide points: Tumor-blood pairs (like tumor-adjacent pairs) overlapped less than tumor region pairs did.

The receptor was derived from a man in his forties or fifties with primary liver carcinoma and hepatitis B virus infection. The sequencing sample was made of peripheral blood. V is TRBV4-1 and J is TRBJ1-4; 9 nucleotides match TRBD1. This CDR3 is CASSQLFPGQGTTNEKLFF. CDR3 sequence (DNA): TGCGCCAGCAGCCAACTGTTTCCGGGACAGGGTACAACTAATGAAAAACTGTTTTTT.